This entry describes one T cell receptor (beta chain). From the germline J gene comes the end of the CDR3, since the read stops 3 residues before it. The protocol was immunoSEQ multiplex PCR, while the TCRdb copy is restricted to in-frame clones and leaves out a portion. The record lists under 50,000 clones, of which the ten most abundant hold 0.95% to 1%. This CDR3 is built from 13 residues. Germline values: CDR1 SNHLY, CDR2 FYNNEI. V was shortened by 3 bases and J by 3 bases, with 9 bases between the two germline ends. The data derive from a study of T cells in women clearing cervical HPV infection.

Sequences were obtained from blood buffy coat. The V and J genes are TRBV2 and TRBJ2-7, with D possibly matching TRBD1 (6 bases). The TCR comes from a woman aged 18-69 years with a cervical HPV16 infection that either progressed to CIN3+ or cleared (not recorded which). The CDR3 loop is CASSEDSYYEQYF. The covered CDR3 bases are TGTGCCAGCAGTGAGGACAGTTACTACGAG.